Below are 18 T cell receptor beta chains sequenced from a single sample in a study of cytomegalovirus exposure and HLA in healthy donors. Amplification used 60 Vbeta primers and 13 Jbeta primers. Clones were sequenced by immunoSEQ multiplex PCR, and TCRdb holds only the in-frame ones, with some missing. This table holds around 120,000 clones, about 69% found once. Material for sequencing was PBMCs. The source is a woman younger than 30 in good health and CMV-seronegative.

This chain links TRBV4-1 with TRBJ1-2, with a tentative D call TRBD1 (5 bases). The CDR3 has 16 residues. The V gene lost 4 bases and the J gene lost 7 bases, with 22 bases spanning the gap. Germline loops: CDR1 MGHRA, CDR2 YSYEKL. In DNA form, the CDR3 reads TGCGCCAGCAGCCGCTCTTCCGGGCAGGGAACGGGTGGCTACACCTTC. This encodes CASSRSSGQGTGGYTF.

The chain is built from TRBV28 and TRBJ1-5; tentatively, D is TRBD1 (6 bases). The V end lost 6 bases, the J end lost 0 bases, and 12 bases lay between the germline ends. The CDR3 runs 15 residues. Per germline, CDR1 MDHEN and CDR2 SYDVKM. The CDR3 region has the DNA TGTGCCAGCAGGCCACAGGGTTATAGCAATCAGCCCCAGCATTTT. Its protein is CASRPQGYSNQPQHF.

The chain has TRBV29-1 and TRBJ2-1; 10 positions agree with TRBD2. The CDR3 length is 17 residues. Trimming at V came to 1 base and at J to 7 bases, leaving 13 bases not matched to a gene. In germline, CDR1 is SQVTM, CDR2 ANQGSEA. Here the CDR3 DNA reads TGCAGCGTTGAAGTGGCAGTAAGCGGGGGGGGCCAAAATGAGCAGTTCTTC. It specifies CSVEVAVSGGGQNEQFF.

The V call is TRBV27, the J call TRBJ2-6; D call uncertain. Trimming took 11 bases from V and 0 from J, leaving 14 bases between them. Germline V gives CDR1 MNHEY, CDR2 SMNVEV (reference sequence). The CDR3 runs 15 residues. The CDR3 sequence: CAAGGADSGANVLTF. The DNA for the CDR3 is TGTGCCGCTGGTGGAGCTGACTCTGGGGCCAACGTCCTGACTTTC. Variable domain in full (rest from reference TRBV27 and TRBJ2-6): EAQVTQNPRYLITVTGKKLTVTCSQNMNHEYMSWYRQDPGLGLRQIYYSMNVEVTDKGDVPEGYKVSRKEKRNFPLILESPSPNQTSLYFCAAGGADSGANVLTFGAGSRLTVL.

The rearrangement links TRBV6-5 to TRBJ2-5; 8 bases are shared with TRBD1. Germline V gene data show CDR1 as MNHEY and CDR2 as SVGAGI. The CDR3 covers 16 residues. V gave up 0 bases and J gave up 5 bases; unmatched junction bases: 8. This CDR3 is CASSYSRGQDRETQYF. As DNA, the CDR3 is TGTGCCAGCAGTTACTCCAGGGGACAGGATAGGGAGACCCAGTACTTC.

The sample holds one count of this clone. The rearrangement uses TRBV10-2 and TRBJ2-7; 7 positions match TRBD1. CDR3 length: 15 amino acids. V gave up 2 bases and J gave up 3 bases; unmatched junction bases: 7. Germline V gives CDR1 WSHSY, CDR2 SAAADI. The CDR3 nucleotides read TGCGCCAGCAGTGAGGGGGCCGGGACAGTCTACGAGCAGTACTTC. It yields the protein CASSEGAGTVYEQYF.

V gene TRBV5-1 combines with J gene TRBJ2-1; D gene unclear. The CDR3 is 16 residues long. V was pared by 1 base and J by 2 bases, with 13 bases between. In germline, CDR1 is SGHRS, CDR2 YFSETQ. The DNA for the CDR3 is TGCGCCAGCAGCTTGAATCCGAGTCGGGCCTACAATGAGCAGTTCTTC. This sequence encodes CASSLNPSRAYNEQFF.

The rearrangement links TRBV2 to TRBJ2-3; 7 positions match TRBD1. With V trimmed by 5 bases and J by 4 bases, 6 bases remained unmatched. The CDR3 extends over 14 amino acids. Germline V gene lookup returns CDR1 SNHLY and CDR2 FYNNEI. The CDR3 loop reads CASSPDRRPDTQYF. The CDR3 region has the DNA TGTGCCAGCAGTCCGGACAGGCGGCCAGATACGCAGTATTTT.

The CDR3 is CASSLAGNTMETQYF. As DNA, the CDR3 is TGCGCCAGCAGCTTGGCGGGGAATACCATGGAGACCCAGTACTTC. V gene TRBV5-1 combines with J gene TRBJ2-5; TRBD2 might be the D (5 bases). The CDR3 is 15 residues long. Trimming removed 0 bases from V and 5 bases from J, with 14 bases in between. Germline CDR1 is SGHRS and CDR2 is YFSETQ.

The chain recombines TRBV2 with TRBJ1-1, with 10 bases lining up with TRBD1. CDR3 length: 15 amino acids. Trimming cost V 10 bases and J 4 bases; bases outside gene matches: 12. The germline V gene has CDR1 SNHLY and CDR2 FYNNEI. The CDR3 nucleotides are TGTGCCACTTCAAGACAGGGGGCGCGTGGCACTGAAGCTTTCTTT. Translating it yields CATSRQGARGTEAFF. Using reference TRBV2 and TRBJ1-1 for the parts outside the CDR3, the full variable domain is EPEVTQTPSHQVTQMGQEVILRCVPISNHLYFYWYRQILGQKVEFLVSFYNNEISEKSEIFDDQFSVERPDGSNFTLKIRSTKLEDSAMYFCATSRQGARGTEAFFGQGTRLTVV.

The rearrangement joins TRBV7-9 to TRBJ2-7; 9 bases line up with TRBD1. V shed 4 bases, J shed 5 bases, and the junction held 6 bases outside the gene matches. This CDR3 is 14 amino acids long. Germline assignment: CDR1 SEHNR and CDR2 FQNEAQ (reference sequence). The CDR3 nucleotides read TGTGCCAGCAGCTCATTGACAGGGGGGAACGAGCAGTACTTC. As protein: CASSSLTGGNEQYF.

As for this clone: One junction end does not reproduce the germline sequence, and a read error may be involved. The chain combines TRBV6-5 with TRBJ1-1; 8 bases fit TRBD1. CDR3 length equals 12 residues. CDR1 MNHEY and CDR2 SVGAGI come from the germline V gene. CDR3 bases: TGTGCCTGCAGCTTTAGGACAGGGGAAGCTTTCTTT. As protein: CACSFRTGEAFF.

The V and J genes are TRBV2 and TRBJ1-6, with 9 bases fitting TRBD1. In germline, CDR1 is SNHLY, CDR2 FYNNEI. The CDR3 extends over 14 amino acids. Trimming removed 3 bases from V and 10 bases from J; junction bases left unmatched: 4. CDR3 sequence (DNA): TGTGCCAGCAGTGAGGGGACAGGGAGGTCACCCCTCCACTTT. Translating it yields CASSEGTGRSPLHF.

This rearrangement joins TRBV27 to TRBJ1-5, with D possibly TRBD1 on 5 matching bases. The germline CDR1 and CDR2 sequences are MNHEY and SMNVEV (reference sequence). CDR3 size: 14 residues. V dropped 2 bases and J dropped 4 bases, with 9 bases sitting between them. The DNA for the CDR3 is TGTGCCAGCAGTTTAATCGGGGGAAATCAGCCCCAGCATTTT. Amino acid sequence: CASSLIGGNQPQHF.

The chain joins TRBV27 to TRBJ2-7, with D unclear. CDR3 length equals 14 residues. The ends were cut back, 0 bases at V and 0 bases at J, with 6 bases in the middle. Germline loops: CDR1 MNHEY, CDR2 SMNVEV (reference sequence). The CDR3 reads CASSLSYSSYEQYF. CDR3 bases: TGTGCCAGCAGTTTATCCTACAGCTCCTACGAGCAGTACTTC.

V and J are TRBV28 and TRBJ2-1, with TRBD1 identical over 7 bases. The germline V gene has CDR1 MDHEN and CDR2 SYDVKM. V gave up 5 bases and J gave up 3 bases; unmatched junction bases: 4. The CDR3 is made up of 14 amino acids. The CDR3 is CASSIQGNYNEQFF. CDR3 coding DNA: TGTGCCAGCAGTATACAGGGGAACTACAATGAGCAGTTCTTC.

The rearrangement uses TRBV5-1 and TRBJ1-5, with 8 bases lining up with TRBD1. With V trimmed by 10 bases and J by 0 bases, 33 bases remained unmatched. In germline, CDR1 is SGHRS, CDR2 YFSETQ. This CDR3 region has 23 residues. The CDR3: CAEFPYPNHPKDRAEYSNQPQHF. Written as DNA, the CDR3 is TGCGCCGAATTCCCGTATCCCAACCACCCTAAGGACAGGGCAGAATATAGCAATCAGCCCCAGCATTTT.

The chain carries TRBV6-1 and TRBJ1-4; D is perhaps TRBD1 (5 bases). In germline, CDR1 is MNHNS, CDR2 SASEGT. The V end was cut by 5 bases, the J end by 7 bases, with 14 bases between. This CDR3 is built from 14 residues. The CDR3 nucleotides read TGTGCCAGCAGTTTCCAGGGTGTGGCTGAAAAACTGTTTTTT. Translating it yields CASSFQGVAEKLFF.